This TCR beta chain was identified during a study of cytomegalovirus exposure and HLA in healthy donors. Regarding the study as a whole: Investigators reported approximately 150 TCR beta chains as tied to cytomegalovirus. In a later analysis, at a false discovery rate of 0.05, approximately 16,000 TCR beta sequences were associated with HLA alleles. Among the most significant clusters, several appeared linked to common viral pathogens in a later analysis. Sequencing depth roughly uniform across donors was assumed in presence/absence analyses.

About this clone: What it binds is not known.

The PCR was carried out with 60 Vbeta primers and 13 Jbeta primers. The data were produced by immunoSEQ multiplex PCR, yet TCRdb's version contains in-frame clones alone and is incomplete. The sample consists of about 180,000 clones, 82% of them appearing once. The CDR3 has 13 residues. V was pared by 1 base and J by 4 bases, with 7 bases between. The germline CDR1 and CDR2 sequences are MGHDK and SYGVNS. The clonotype was recovered from a man in his forties or fifties in good health and CMV-seronegative. The sequencing input was PBMCs. The V call is TRBV25-1, the J call TRBJ1-1; D may be TRBD1 (5 bases). CDR3 DNA: TGTGCCAGCAGTGAATGGCAGGGCACTGAAGCTTTCTTT. It translates to CASSEWQGTEAFF.